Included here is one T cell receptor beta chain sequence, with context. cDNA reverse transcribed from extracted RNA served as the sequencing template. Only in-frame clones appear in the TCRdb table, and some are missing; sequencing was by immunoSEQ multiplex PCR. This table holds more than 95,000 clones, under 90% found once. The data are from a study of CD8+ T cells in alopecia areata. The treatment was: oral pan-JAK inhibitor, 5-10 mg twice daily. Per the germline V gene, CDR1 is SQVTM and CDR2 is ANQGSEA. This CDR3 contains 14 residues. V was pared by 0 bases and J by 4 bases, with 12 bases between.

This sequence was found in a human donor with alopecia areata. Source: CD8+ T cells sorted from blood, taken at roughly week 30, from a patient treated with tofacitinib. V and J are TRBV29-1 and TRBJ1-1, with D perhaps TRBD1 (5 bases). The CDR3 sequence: CSVEDAGGTTEAFF. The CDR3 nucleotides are TGCAGCGTTGAAGATGCGGGGGGGACCACTGAAGCTTTCTTT.